This entry concerns a single T cell receptor (beta chain). The antigen remains undetermined. These data belong to a study of CD8+ T cells in alopecia areata. Study-level background: The drug, oral tofacitinib, was given to treated patients at 5 to 10 mg twice daily. Study-wide results and limits: A single nonresponder leaves the baseline CD8+ expansion link to response uncertain. The study found TCR sharing across patients less clear than in mice, possibly for HLA reasons. Especially in alopecia totalis/universalis, lesional scalp showed greater clonality than normal scalp did.

CDR1 and CDR2 (germline): MGHDK, SYGVNS. The V end lost 6 bases, the J end lost 6 bases, and 12 bases lay between the germline ends. The CDR3 sequence is 12 residues long. cDNA reverse transcribed from extracted RNA served as the sequencing template. Some clones are missing from TCRdb's copy, which holds only in-frame ones; the method was immunoSEQ multiplex PCR. The data contain about 170,000 clones, about 61% of them singletons. Treatment given: oral pan-JAK inhibitor, 5-10 mg twice daily. The V and J genes are TRBV25-1 and TRBJ2-7; either TRBD1 or TRBD2 may fit D (6 bases each). This receptor was obtained from a human donor with alopecia areata. The material was CD4+ T cells sorted from blood, obtained at approximately week 60, from a patient treated with tofacitinib. The chain's CDR3 is CASREGDLEQYF. As DNA, the CDR3 is TGTGCCAGCAGGGAGGGGGATCTCGAGCAGTACTTC.